The clone carrying this T cell receptor (beta chain) was seen many times. Its antigen is currently unknown. The data are from a study of regulatory T cells in long-lasting Graves disease. Looking at the study overall: By definition, persistent Graves' disease involved antithyroid drugs for over 5 years alongside positive TSH receptor antibodies. Study-level points and caveats: TCR diversity was lower in persistent than newly diagnosed Graves' disease.

Both iRepertoire HTBI primers and Arm-PCR of CDR3 regions were used to build the TCR beta libraries. In the authors' methods: Among the samples, 60 to 75 TRBV and some 15 TRBJ segments were identified. One entry per CDR3 protein, called by TCRdb with MiXCR from the multiplex PCR reads. TCRdb, rather than the study authors, made the V and J calls. The sample yields 500,000 to 700,000 distinct CDR3 sequences, 25% to 35% seen once. Time point meaning: persistent/refractory GD, antithyroid drugs over 5 years with positive TRAb. The TCR library was made from RNA extracted from PBMCs. This CDR3 has 14 amino acids. V gave up 3 bases and J gave up 0 bases, with 6 bases separating them.

The material sequenced was peripheral blood mononuclear cells (PBMCs), taken when the disease was refractory, from a patient treated with antithyroid drugs. The clonotype was recovered from a female donor with Graves disease. The chain combines TRBV12-3 or TRBV12-4 with TRBJ1-5; no clear D. The CDR3 DNA follows: TGTGCCAGCAGTTTTGGCTATAGCAATCAGCCCCAGCATTTT. It yields the protein CASSFGYSNQPQHF.